This T cell receptor beta chain was captured by sequencing in a study of blood T cell repertoires in COVID-19. CDR3 size: 14 residues. The V and J ends lost 4 bases and 3 bases respectively, with 12 bases between them. Germline V gene lookup returns CDR1 SGHTA and CDR2 FQGTGA. Method: immunoSEQ multiplex PCR; TCRdb's copy keeps in-frame clones and lacks some. The sample carries approximately 96,000 clones, around nine tenths recorded once. Source material: peripheral blood. The origin of this receptor is a woman aged 80 or over with acute or convalescent COVID-19. This chain links TRBV7-3 with TRBJ1-2; the D gene is possibly TRBD1 (6 bases). Here the CDR3 reads CASSSRGGDYGYTF. Written as DNA, the CDR3 is TGTGCCAGCAGCTCAAGGGGGGGAGACTATGGCTACACCTTC.